These 23 T cell receptor beta chains share one sample of origin, sequenced in a study of T cells in tumors after PD-1 blockade. Profiling relied on immunoSEQ multiplex PCR, and the TCRdb table lists in-frame clones only, not all of them. The sample yields 10,000 to 15,000 clones, around 63% seen once. The sequenced sample was tumor tissue, obtained before anti-PD-1 treatment. The receptors stem from a human donor with cutaneous squamous cell carcinoma.

V usage is TRBV12-3 or TRBV12-4 and J usage is TRBJ1-3; perhaps TRBD1 as D (5 bases). V shed 1 base and J shed 12 bases, with 13 bases lying between them. This CDR3 has 13 residues. CDR3 in DNA: TGTGCCAGCAGTTTAGAAGGCGGGACTAGCATATATTTT. This encodes CASSLEGGTSIYF.

The chain is built from TRBV7-9 and TRBJ1-6, with 8 bases lining up with TRBD1. V lost 5 bases and J lost 4; bases outside the gene matches: 7. The germline gives CDR1 SEHNR, CDR2 FQNEAQ (reference sequence). This CDR3 comprises 16 residues. CDR3 protein: CASSTTDRGYNSPLHF. For the CDR3, the DNA is TGTGCCAGCAGCACTACCGACAGGGGTTATAATTCACCCCTCCACTTT.

This clone has just one count. This chain connects TRBV18 to TRBJ2-6; TRBD1 or TRBD2 may be the D gene (5 bases each). This CDR3 is built from 17 residues. Germline-derived CDR1 and CDR2 are KGHSH and LQKENI. Trimming took off 4 bases at V and 0 bases at J, with 13 bases between the two ends. CDR3 residues: CASSQGARGSGANVLTF. The CDR3 DNA follows: TGTGCCAGCTCACAAGGGGCGAGGGGCTCTGGGGCCAACGTCCTGACTTTC.

The chain recombines TRBV7-2 with TRBJ2-7, with D possibly matching TRBD1 (6 bases). V shed 1 base and J shed 12 bases, with 13 bases lying between them. CDR3 length: 12 residues. Per germline, CDR1 SGHTA and CDR2 FQGNSA. CDR3 region: CASSLVRTERYF. Here the CDR3 DNA reads TGTGCCAGCAGCTTAGTTAGGACAGAAAGGTACTTC.

This clone occurred once. V usage is TRBV5-1 and J usage is TRBJ2-2; D perhaps matches TRBD2 (7 bases). The CDR3 length is 13 residues. V lost 9 bases to trimming and J lost 2 bases, with 11 bases between them. Per germline, CDR1 SGHRS and CDR2 YFSETQ. In DNA form, the CDR3 reads TGCGCCACCTCGGGGGGCAACACCGGGGAGCTGTTTTTT. Protein sequence: CATSGGNTGELFF.

The CDR3 region has the DNA TGTGCCAGCAGTTTAAGTTATGGGGCAGAACTTTACAATGAGCAGTTCTTC. This gives the protein CASSLSYGAELYNEQFF. The rearrangement uses TRBV2 and TRBJ2-1, with a possible D match to TRBD1 (5 bases). CDR3 size: 17 residues. CDR1 is SNHLY, CDR2 FYNNEI, per germline. The V gene lost 5 bases and the J gene lost 4 bases, with 21 bases spanning the gap.

This clone occurred once. The V call is TRBV5-1, the J call TRBJ2-7; no reliable D call. This CDR3 contains 14 residues. The germline V gene has CDR1 SGHRS and CDR2 YFSETQ. V lost 1 base to trimming and J lost 2 bases, with 10 bases between them. The CDR3 is CASSLQGNAYEQYF. CDR3 coding DNA: TGCGCCAGCAGCTTGCAAGGGAACGCCTACGAGCAGTACTTC.

This chain connects TRBV4-2 to TRBJ2-5, with D possibly called TRBD1 or TRBD2 (6 bases each). Germline-derived CDR1 and CDR2 are LGHNA and YNFKEQ. V was trimmed by 4 bases and J by 2 bases, leaving 14 bases between them. The CDR3 spans 15 residues. The CDR3, as DNA: TGTGCCAGCAGCCGCGTAGGGGGGACACAAGAGACCCAGTACTTC. The encoded protein is CASSRVGGTQETQYF.

This clone was counted a few times. The chain combines TRBV7-8 with TRBJ1-1, with no clear D. The germline gives CDR1 SGHVS, CDR2 FQNEAQ. This CDR3 has 14 amino acids. The ends were cut back, 5 bases at V and 4 bases at J, with 14 bases in the middle. The CDR3 sequence is CASSPRSAGTEAFF. DNA for the CDR3: TGTGCCAGCAGCCCCCGGTCGGCTGGCACTGAAGCTTTCTTT.

The rearrangement uses TRBV5-1 and TRBJ2-3, with 8 positions matching TRBD2. Germline V gene data show CDR1 as SGHRS and CDR2 as YFSETQ. The CDR3 is 14 amino acids. V shed 6 bases and J 6 bases; nucleotides not matched to a gene: 9. The CDR3 protein is CASKRTSQPDTQYF. Written as DNA, the CDR3 is TGCGCCAGCAAAAGGACTAGCCAACCCGATACGCAGTATTTT.

V is TRBV19 and J is TRBJ2-3; 11 bases fit TRBD2. Germline CDR1 reads LNHDA; CDR2 reads SQIVND (reference sequence). CDR3 length: 17 amino acids. Germline trimming cut 0 bases from V and 0 bases from J; bases unmatched to any gene: 2. Here the CDR3 DNA reads TGTGCCAGTAGTATAGATCGGACTAGCGGGAGCACAGATACGCAGTATTTT. It yields the protein CASSIDRTSGSTDTQYF.

Written as DNA, the CDR3 is TGTGCCATCCCTTTGGGCCCCTACTCTGGGGCCAACGTCCTGACTTTC. Translation gives CAIPLGPYSGANVLTF. The chain joins TRBV10-3 to TRBJ2-6; D remains unclear. Germline assignment: CDR1 ENHRY and CDR2 SYGVKD. The germline V and J ends were trimmed by 8 bases and 0 bases, with 14 bases remaining between them. The CDR3 sequence is 16 residues long.

The chain has TRBV5-4 and TRBJ1-2; D is perhaps TRBD1 (6 bases). Germline V lookup: CDR1 SGHNT, CDR2 YYREEE (reference sequence). This CDR3 contains 13 residues. Trimming removed 4 bases at V and 4 bases at J, with 11 bases between. CDR3: CASSSTGLYGYTF. CDR3 nucleotide sequence: TGTGCCAGCAGCAGCACAGGGCTCTATGGCTACACCTTC.

The chain links TRBV2 to TRBJ1-6; D is perhaps TRBD1 (5 bases). The CDR3 loop spans 15 amino acids. CDR1 is SNHLY, CDR2 FYNNEI, per germline. Between the trimmed V and J ends, which lost 7 bases and 6 bases, there was a span of 16 bases. The CDR3 DNA sequence: TGTGCCAGCATCGCTGTGGGAGGGGCTAATTCACCCCTCCACTTT. Translation: CASIAVGGANSPLHF. Filled out from reference TRBV2 and TRBJ1-6, the complete variable domain reads EPEVTQTPSHQVTQMGQEVILRCVPISNHLYFYWYRQILGQKVEFLVSFYNNEISEKSEIFDDQFSVERPDGSNFTLKIRSTKLEDSAMYFCASIAVGGANSPLHFGNGTRLTVT.

V usage is TRBV2 and J usage is TRBJ2-3; 8 bases map to TRBD2. Germline CDR1 SNHLY, CDR2 FYNNEI. The CDR3 extends over 19 amino acids. Trimming at V came to 7 bases and at J to 1 base, leaving 19 bases not matched to a gene. The CDR3 nucleotides are TGTGCCAGCAACCTGCCGGATACTAGCGGCGAGTTAGGCACAGATACGCAGTATTTT. Translation: CASNLPDTSGELGTDTQYF.

This chain joins TRBV6-2 or TRBV6-3 and TRBJ1-1; D unclear. The length of the CDR3 is 14 residues. The V gene lost 0 bases and the J gene lost 3 bases, with 8 bases spanning the gap. The V gene's germline CDR1 is MNHEY and CDR2 SVGEGT. The CDR3: CASSYSVQHTEAFF. CDR3 DNA sequence: TGTGCCAGCAGTTACTCAGTCCAGCACACTGAAGCTTTCTTT.

The chain links TRBV5-3 to TRBJ2-5; D might be TRBD2 (6 bases). TRBV5-3 is filed as an ORF, its function uncertain. This CDR3 comprises 14 residues. Trimming removed 4 bases at V and 4 bases at J, with 14 bases between. For the CDR3, the DNA is TGTGCCAGAAGCCGCGGGGCCGCTAGAGAGACCCAGTACTTC. Translation: CARSRGAARETQYF.

The V and J genes are TRBV29-1 and TRBJ2-5; D ambiguous. Germline assignment: CDR1 SQVTM and CDR2 ANQGSEA. V gave up 7 bases and J gave up 0 bases, with 9 bases separating them. This CDR3 comprises 12 residues. DNA for the CDR3: TGCAGCGCTAGTCCGAACCAAGAGACCCAGTACTTC. Translation gives CSASPNQETQYF.

This rearrangement joins TRBV18 to TRBJ1-5; no clear D gene. The CDR3 has 13 amino acids. The germline V gene has CDR1 KGHSH and CDR2 LQKENI. Trimming took off 3 bases at V and 0 bases at J, with 3 bases between the two ends. CDR3 in amino acids: CASSPDSNQPQHF. The CDR3 DNA reads TGTGCCAGCTCACCGGATAGCAATCAGCCCCAGCATTTT.

The sample holds a few counts of this clone. V usage is TRBV6-6 and J usage is TRBJ1-4; 7 bases agree with TRBD1. CDR1 is MNHNY, CDR2 SVGAGI, per germline (reference sequence). This CDR3 comprises 14 residues. Trimming cost V 5 bases and J 3 bases; bases outside gene matches: 3. In nucleotides, the CDR3 is TGTGCCAGCAGTGATACAGGGGCTAATGAAAAACTGTTTTTT. Its protein product is CASSDTGANEKLFF.

The chain carries TRBV4-3 and TRBJ2-3; the D call may be TRBD1 or TRBD2 (5 bases each). Germline V gene sequence: CDR1 LGHNA, CDR2 YSLEER. The V end was cut by 2 bases, the J end by 4 bases, with 16 bases between. The CDR3 is made up of 16 amino acids. The CDR3 spells CASSQQSGTIADTQYF. For the CDR3, the DNA is TGCGCCAGCAGCCAACAATCAGGGACCATAGCAGATACGCAGTATTTT.

This clone was counted a single time. V gene TRBV4-3 combines with J gene TRBJ1-2, with 10 bases aligning to TRBD1. The CDR3 is made up of 16 amino acids. Germline values: CDR1 LGHNA, CDR2 YSLEER. Trimming cost V 0 bases and J 3 bases; bases outside gene matches: 4. CDR3 DNA: TGCGCCAGCAGCCAAGACGGGACAGGGGCTTACTATGGCTACACCTTC. The encoded protein is CASSQDGTGAYYGYTF.

The V and J genes are TRBV4-2 and TRBJ2-3; 10 bases line up with TRBD2. CDR1 is LGHNA, CDR2 YNFKEQ, per germline. The CDR3 has 16 amino acids. Trimming removed 0 bases from V and 1 base from J; junction bases left unmatched: 1. CDR3: CASSQESGRGTDTQYF. CDR3 coding DNA: TGTGCCAGCAGCCAAGAAAGCGGGAGGGGCACAGATACGCAGTATTTT.